A single sample gave rise to the 25 T cell receptor beta chains below, sequenced in a study of circulating CD8 cells and anti-PD-1 response in melanoma. Using 15 ng of total RNA, TCR libraries were made with the QIAseq Immune Repertoire TCR panel. From the reads, TCRdb called clonotypes with MiXCR, one entry per CDR3 protein. The sample contains fewer than 200 distinct CDR3 sequences, about 8.8% of which appear only once. From live CD3+CD8+TCRalphabeta+ cells, four PD-1 and/or TIGIT subsets were sorted. The specimen comprised CD8+ T cells from PBMCs, sampled at baseline or after one month of anti-PD-1 therapy (not recorded which). These TCRs come from a human donor with melanoma.

This clonotype is large. The rearrangement links TRBV10-3 to TRBJ2-4; TRBD1 matches 10 bases. Germline V gene sequence: CDR1 ENHRY, CDR2 SYGVKD. The CDR3 runs 19 residues. J was trimmed by 1 base and V by 10 bases; bases with no gene match: 19. DNA of the CDR3: TGTGCCACCCAACCACGGGACAGGGGAACCCCGGGCGCCAAAAACATTCAGTACTTC. It codes for CATQPRDRGTPGAKNIQYF.

This clonotype was detected only a few times. At one boundary the junction diverges from the germline segment, which might be a read error. This chain connects TRBV6-2 or TRBV6-3 to TRBJ2-1, with TRBD2 matching over 10 bases. The germline gives CDR1 MNHEY, CDR2 SVGEGT. This CDR3 is 16 amino acids long. The DNA for the CDR3 is TGTGCCAACAGTCGTGGACTAGCGGCCTCCTACACTGAGCAGTTCTTC. This gives the protein CANSRGLAASYTEQFF.

This clonotype is classed as large (0.1 to 1%). V is TRBV27 and J is TRBJ2-3; D remains ambiguous. CDR1 is MNHEY and CDR2 is SMNVEV in the germline V gene (reference sequence). V shed 3 bases and J shed 5 bases, with 9 bases lying between them. The CDR3 contains 13 residues. CDR3 in amino acids: CASSFTSEDTQYF. The DNA for the CDR3 is TGTGCCAGCAGTTTTACCTCTGAAGATACGCAGTATTTT.

This clonotype appeared once. The genes are TRBV2 and TRBJ2-3, with 8 bases fitting TRBD1. The CDR3 has 16 amino acids. Germline CDR1 reads SNHLY; CDR2 reads FYNNEI. The trim removed 2 bases at V and 4 bases at J, leaving 8 bases unmatched. CDR3 sequence reads: CASSEWTGRSADTQYF. CDR3 nucleotides: TGTGCCAGCAGTGAATGGACAGGGCGTTCAGCAGATACGCAGTATTTT.

By share of the sample, this clonotype is medium-sized. V is TRBV19 and J is TRBJ2-1; no definite D call. Trimming shortened V by 5 bases and J by 3 bases, and 2 bases separated the two germline ends. Germline V gives CDR1 LNHDA, CDR2 SQIVND (reference sequence). The CDR3 runs 11 residues. CDR3 DNA: TGTGCCAGTAGTGACTACAATGAGCAGTTCTTC. Encoded protein: CASSDYNEQFF.

A remark on this clonotype: Since no conserved phenylalanine or tryptophan closes the CDR3, a read error is the likely cause. It is unclear where the CDR3 begins or ends on the DNA, so no DNA is shown, and the CDR3 is as TCRdb lists it. The rearrangement links TRBV24-1 to TRBJ2-7; the listed D gene, TRBD1, was not tested against the DNA. 13 amino acids form the CDR3, both terminal residues included. The germline V gene encodes CDR1 KGHDR and CDR2 SFDVKD. The CDR3 protein is CATSGGGSYERYL.

By share, this clonotype counts as hyperexpanded. The chain has TRBV18 and TRBJ2-5; D possibly matches TRBD1 or TRBD2 (5 bases each). The CDR3 spans 18 residues. CDR1 KGHSH and CDR2 LQKENI come from the germline V gene. The V gene lost 0 bases and the J gene lost 2 bases, with 19 bases spanning the gap. The CDR3 loop is CASSPPVGTGVFQETQYF. The CDR3 region has the DNA TGTGCCAGCTCACCACCAGTCGGGACCGGGGTCTTTCAAGAGACCCAGTACTTC. Looking up the rest from reference TRBV18 and TRBJ2-5 gives the full variable domain: NAGVMQNPRHLVRRRGQEARLRCSPMKGHSHVYWYRQLPEEGLKFMVYLQKENIIDESGMPKERFSAEFPKEGPSILRIQQVVRGDSAAYFCASSPPVGTGVFQETQYFGPGTRLLVL.

The rearrangement uses TRBV3-1 and TRBJ2-5; no clear D. CDR1 LGHDT and CDR2 YNNKEL come from the germline V gene (reference sequence). V was pared by 0 bases and J by 2 bases, with 10 bases between. The CDR3 contains 15 residues. The CDR3 loop is CASSQDPGPQETQYF. CDR3 bases: TGTGCCAGCAGCCAAGATCCCGGCCCACAAGAGACCCAGTACTTC.

In this sample, this clonotype is hyperexpanded. The V call is TRBV29-1, the J call TRBJ2-1; TRBD1 aligns across 7 bases. This CDR3 region has 12 residues. J lost 7 bases, V lost 5 bases, and 5 bases had no gene match. Germline-derived CDR1 and CDR2 are SQVTM and ANQGSEA. The CDR3 here is CSVTGVVNEQFF. The DNA of the CDR3 is TGCAGCGTTACAGGGGTTGTGAATGAGCAGTTCTTC.

This clonotype rates as medium-sized. The chain recombines TRBV6-6 with TRBJ1-5; no reliable D call. Germline V lookup: CDR1 MNHNY, CDR2 SVGAGI (reference sequence). Deletions cut 6 bases from V and 7 bases from J, with 10 bases between. The CDR3 spans 12 residues. The CDR3 DNA follows: TGTGCCAGCAGCCATTCGGGGCAGCCCCAGCATTTT. Its translation is CASSHSGQPQHF.

By share of the sample, this clonotype is medium-sized. One end of the junction is discordant with germline, which a read error may explain. This chain links TRBV6-2 or TRBV6-3 with TRBJ2-1, with 10 bases identical to TRBD2. This CDR3 contains 16 residues. CDR1 and CDR2 from the germline V gene are MNHEY and SVGEGT. The CDR3 is CANSRGLAASYNEQFF. CDR3 bases: TGTGCCAACAGTCGTGGACTAGCGGCCTCCTACAATGAGCAGTTCTTC.

This clonotype is termed large. CDR3 region: CASSLNRDVYGYTF. In DNA, the CDR3 is TGTGCCAGCAGCTTAAACAGGGACGTCTATGGCTACACCTTC. The V gene is TRBV7-2, the J gene TRBJ1-2; maybe TRBD1 (6 bases). Germline V gives CDR1 SGHTA, CDR2 FQGNSA. The CDR3 covers 14 residues. Trimming left V 2 bases short and J 4 bases short, with 11 bases between.

This clonotype is categorized as large (0.1 to 1%). This chain uses TRBV28 with TRBJ1-1, with D hard to call. The CDR3 extends over 12 amino acids. Germline lookup yields CDR1 MDHEN and CDR2 SYDVKM. V gave up 6 bases and J gave up 6 bases, with 11 bases separating them. The CDR3 sequence: CASRPEHSEAFF. CDR3 in DNA: TGTGCCAGCAGGCCGGAACACTCTGAAGCTTTCTTT.

The V and J genes are TRBV6-2 or TRBV6-3 and TRBJ2-1; 10 bases match TRBD2. V was pared by 5 bases and J by 0 bases, with 4 bases of the junction left unmatched. The CDR3 runs to 16 residues. Germline V gene sequence: CDR1 MNHEY, CDR2 SVGEGT. This CDR3 reads CASSRGLAASYNEQFF. In DNA form, the CDR3 reads TGTGCCAGCAGTCGTGGACTAGCGGCCTCCTACAATGAGCAGTTCTTC.

With regard to this clonotype: As the CDR3 is not closed by the conserved phenylalanine or tryptophan, this likely results from a read error. The rearrangement links TRBV27 to TRBJ2-2, with TRBD2 matching 7 bases. Germline lookup yields CDR1 MNHEY and CDR2 SMNVEV (reference sequence). The V segment lost 5 bases and the J segment 10 bases; nucleotides outside the gene matches: 7. The CDR3 totals 13 residues. CDR3 bases: TGTGCCAGCAGTCCGACTAGCAAGGCGGAGCTGTTTCTT. Amino acid sequence: CASSPTSKAELFL.

This clonotype is medium-sized (0.01 to 0.1%) within its sample. The rearrangement links TRBV12-3 or TRBV12-4 to TRBJ2-1, with 13 bases that match TRBD2. Trimming cost V 4 bases and J 0 bases; bases outside gene matches: 9. This CDR3 comprises 19 residues. The CDR3 loop is CASSWGTSGTQSSYNEQFF. For the CDR3, the DNA is TGTGCCAGCAGTTGGGGGACTAGCGGGACACAAAGCTCCTACAATGAGCAGTTCTTC.

This clonotype is medium-sized within its sample. This sequence joins TRBV27 and TRBJ2-7, with 8 bases aligning to TRBD1. The CDR3 contains 16 residues. CDR1 is MNHEY, CDR2 SMNVEV, per germline (reference sequence). V gave up 6 bases and J gave up 2 bases; unmatched junction bases: 12. CDR3 amino acids: CASSTSGGQVTYEQYF. The CDR3 DNA reads TGTGCCAGCAGCACGTCAGGGGGACAGGTCACCTACGAGCAGTACTTC.

This clonotype qualifies as large. This chain connects TRBV6-2 or TRBV6-3 to TRBJ2-1; 7 bases line up with TRBD2. Trimming removed 5 bases from V and 9 bases from J; junction bases left unmatched: 10. The CDR3 is 14 amino acids. Germline assignment: CDR1 MNHEY and CDR2 SVGEGT. This CDR3 is CASSTGTITGEQFF. In DNA form, the CDR3 reads TGTGCCAGCAGTACTGGGACTATTACCGGTGAGCAGTTCTTC.

This clonotype is deemed large. The gene calls are TRBV4-3 and TRBJ2-1; the match to TRBD1 covers 8 bases. Germline V gene data show CDR1 as LGHNA and CDR2 as YSLEER. The CDR3 consists of 17 residues. V dropped 1 base and J dropped 8; count of bases not matched to a gene: 13. CDR3 region: CASSQGDWTGPRDEQFF. Here the CDR3 DNA reads TGCGCCAGCAGCCAAGGGGACTGGACAGGGCCCAGGGATGAGCAGTTCTTC.

Within the sample, this clonotype is large. V gene TRBV11-2 combines with J gene TRBJ2-7, with D perhaps TRBD2 (5 bases). Deletions cut 8 bases from V and 3 bases from J, with 17 bases between. The CDR3 has 14 amino acids. Per the germline V gene, CDR1 is SGHAT and CDR2 is FQNNGV. CDR3 sequence: CASVVGVEDYEQYF. The CDR3 coding sequence is TGTGCCAGCGTGGTCGGGGTAGAAGACTACGAGCAGTACTTC.

Sample share makes this clonotype large. The chain couples TRBV2 to TRBJ2-3; tentative D call: TRBD1 (5 bases). CDR1 SNHLY and CDR2 FYNNEI come from the germline V gene. V was trimmed by 4 bases and J by 2 bases, leaving 7 bases between them. There are 13 residues in the CDR3. CDR3 amino acids: CASSAGNTDTQYF. CDR3 in DNA: TGTGCCAGCAGTGCAGGGAACACAGATACGCAGTATTTT. The full variable domain, with the rest looked up from reference TRBV2 and TRBJ2-3, is EPEVTQTPSHQVTQMGQEVILRCVPISNHLYFYWYRQILGQKVEFLVSFYNNEISEKSEIFDDQFSVERPDGSNFTLKIRSTKLEDSAMYFCASSAGNTDTQYFGPGTRLTVL.

Sample share makes this clonotype large. The gene calls are TRBV27 and TRBJ2-7; the D is unclear. The CDR3 sequence is 13 residues long. Looked up from germline, CDR1 is MNHEY and CDR2 is SMNVEV (reference sequence). V dropped 6 bases and J dropped 4 bases, with 13 bases sitting between them. CDR3 nucleotide sequence: TGTGCCAGCAGCCCAACAGTTGAATACGAGCAGTACTTC. It specifies CASSPTVEYEQYF.

This clonotype is judged medium-sized (0.01 to 0.1%). This chain connects TRBV27 to TRBJ2-7; D is uncertain. CDR1 is MNHEY, CDR2 SMNVEV, per germline (reference sequence). The CDR3 has 13 residues. The germline V and J ends were trimmed by 5 bases and 7 bases, with 15 bases remaining between them. CDR3 nucleotides: TGTGCCAGCAGTCCGACGTCAGAGGCGGAGCAGTACTTC. It encodes CASSPTSEAEQYF.

Relative to its sample, this clonotype is medium-sized. The chain couples TRBV27 to TRBJ2-3; no clear D gene. V lost 2 bases and J lost 1, with 13 bases in between. Germline CDR1 reads MNHEY; CDR2 reads SMNVEV (reference sequence). This CDR3 comprises 16 residues. The CDR3: CASSLLSEARTDTQYF. Written as DNA, the CDR3 is TGTGCCAGCAGTTTACTGTCCGAAGCGCGCACAGATACGCAGTATTTT.

Relative to its sample, this clonotype is large. The V and J genes are TRBV5-4 and TRBJ2-4, with a possible D match to TRBD2 (5 bases). Trimming cost V 3 bases and J 0 bases, with 13 bases left between them. Germline CDR1 SGHNT, CDR2 YYREEE (reference sequence). The CDR3 covers 16 residues. CDR3 in amino acids: CASSSRDYLAKNIQYF. The CDR3 nucleotides read TGTGCCAGCAGCTCCCGGGATTACCTAGCCAAAAACATTCAGTACTTC.